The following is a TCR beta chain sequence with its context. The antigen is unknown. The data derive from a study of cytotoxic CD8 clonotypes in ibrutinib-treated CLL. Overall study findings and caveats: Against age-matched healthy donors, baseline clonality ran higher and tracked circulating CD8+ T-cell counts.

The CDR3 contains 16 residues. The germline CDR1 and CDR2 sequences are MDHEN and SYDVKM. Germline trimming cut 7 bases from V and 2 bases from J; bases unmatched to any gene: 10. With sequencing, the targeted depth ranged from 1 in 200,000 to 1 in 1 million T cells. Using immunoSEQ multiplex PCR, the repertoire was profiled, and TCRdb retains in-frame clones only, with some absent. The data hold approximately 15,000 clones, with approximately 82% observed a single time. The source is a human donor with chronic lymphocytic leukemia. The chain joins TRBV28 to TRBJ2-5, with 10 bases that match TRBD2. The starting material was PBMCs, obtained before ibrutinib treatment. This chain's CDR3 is CASTFILAGNQETQYF. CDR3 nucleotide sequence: TGTGCCAGCACATTCATACTAGCGGGGAATCAAGAGACCCAGTACTTC.